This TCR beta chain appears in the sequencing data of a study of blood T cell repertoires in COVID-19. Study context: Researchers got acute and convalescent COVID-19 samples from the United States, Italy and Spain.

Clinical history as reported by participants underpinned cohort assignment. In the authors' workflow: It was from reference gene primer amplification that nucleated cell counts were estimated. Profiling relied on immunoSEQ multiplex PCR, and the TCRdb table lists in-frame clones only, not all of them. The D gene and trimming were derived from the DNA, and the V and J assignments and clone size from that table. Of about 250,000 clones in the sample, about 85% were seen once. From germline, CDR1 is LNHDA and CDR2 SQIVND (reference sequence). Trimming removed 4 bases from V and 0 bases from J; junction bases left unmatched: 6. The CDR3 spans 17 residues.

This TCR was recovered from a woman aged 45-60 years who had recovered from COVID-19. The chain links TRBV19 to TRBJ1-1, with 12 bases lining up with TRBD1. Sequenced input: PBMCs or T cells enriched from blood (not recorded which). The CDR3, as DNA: TGTGCCAGTAGTACCCGGGACAGGGGGCTTTTGAACACTGAAGCTTTCTTT. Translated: CASSTRDRGLLNTEAFF.